This T cell receptor beta chain came from a study of blood T cell repertoires in COVID-19. Study details: Researchers got acute and convalescent COVID-19 samples from the United States, Italy and Spain. From T cells, B-cell-depleted T cells, or PBMCs came the material, which was cDNA or gDNA.

The Seattle site enrolled patients during active infection and followed them longitudinally. The CDR3 has 17 amino acids. Germline V gene data show CDR1 as ENHRY and CDR2 as SYGVKD. J gave up 0 bases and V 6 bases, and 6 bases lay outside the gene matches. Original handling: Amplification with reference gene primers provided the estimates of nucleated cell counts. Sequenced by immunoSEQ multiplex PCR; TCRdb stores in-frame clones only, minus some. V and J calls and clone size are those listed in that table; D and trimming were worked out from the DNA. The sample has over 250,000 clones; 70% to 85% are singletons.

The clonotype originates from a human donor with COVID-19, enrolled during active disease. The donor label of this sample is uncertain. What was sequenced was peripheral blood. This chain connects TRBV10-3 to TRBJ1-3; TRBD1 matches at 12 bases. The CDR3 coding sequence is TGTGCCATCAGCCCGGGACAGGGGGCGAGCTCTGGAAACACCATATATTTT. This encodes CAISPGQGASSGNTIYF.